This TCR beta chain was sequenced for a study of shared clonotypes between healthy human individuals. With regard to this clone: The antigen remains unidentified. Compared with germline, one end of the junction differs, possibly owing to a read error.

Only Caucasian adults living in Nashville, Tennessee served as donors. Every subset's genomic DNA went evenly onto several immunoSEQ plates. Profiling relied on immunoSEQ multiplex PCR, and the TCRdb table lists in-frame clones only, not all of them. The profile shows 2.5 million or so clones, around nine tenths of them singletons. Germline values: CDR1 MDHEN, CDR2 SYDVKM. The length of the CDR3 is 12 residues. Study-level results: A reduction in generation probabilities was seen for non-shared clonotypes relative to those shared by all four donors.

The chain has TRBV28 and TRBJ1-1; tentatively, D is TRBD1 (5 bases). The clonotype originates from a man aged 18 to 35 in good health. Material: naive CD4+ T cells sorted from blood. The subset: CD45RA+ positively selected. The CDR3 nucleotides are TGTGCCAGTAGTTTAGGAGGAACAGGAGCTTTCTTT. Translation: CASSLGGTGAFF.